Following are 16 T cell receptor beta chains from one sample sequenced in a study of neurological immune-mediated disorders. TCRdb re-derived calls from the 5' RACE reads in MiXCR, one entry per CDR3 protein. Of about 82,000 distinct CDR3 sequences in the sample, just over 2.5% were seen once. Sequencing was carried out using PBMCs. The origin of the receptors is a woman in her twenties or thirties with multiple sclerosis.

This clonotype has ten or more counts. The chain recombines TRBV21-1 with TRBJ2-2; the table's D call, TRBD2, was not checked against the DNA. TRBV21-1 is a pseudogene locus. The CDR3 has 16 amino acids. The CDR3 reads CASSNGEAGDDGELFF. The CDR3, as DNA: TGTGCCAGCAGCAACGGGGAGGCCGGGGATGACGGGGAGCTGTTTTTT.

This clonotype has a count of ten or more. The chain has TRBV5-1 and TRBJ2-2, with unresolved D. CDR3 length: 13 residues. Germline lookup yields CDR1 SGHRS and CDR2 YFSETQ. V gave up 2 bases and J gave up 7 bases, with 9 bases separating them. The CDR3: CASSFTSSGELFF. The DNA for the CDR3 is TGCGCCAGCAGCTTCACCTCCAGCGGGGAGCTGTTTTTT.

This clonotype was observed at least ten times. This sequence joins TRBV6-5 and TRBJ2-3, with a possible D match to TRBD2 (6 bases). The CDR3 runs 15 residues. Germline CDR1 MNHEY, CDR2 SVGAGI. V lost 2 bases and J 6 bases, leaving 15 bases between the germline ends. The chain's CDR3 is CASSYRVLARDTQYF. The CDR3 DNA follows: TGTGCCAGCAGTTACCGCGTACTAGCAAGGGATACGCAGTATTTT.

This clonotype was recorded at least ten times. The CDR3: CASSFSELGLSRYNEQFF. The CDR3 coding sequence is TGTGCCAGCAGCTTTTCAGAATTAGGACTATCCCGTTACAATGAGCAGTTCTTC. The chain employs TRBV7-8 and TRBJ2-1; a weak D match, TRBD2 (6 bases). In germline, CDR1 is SGHVS, CDR2 FQNEAQ. Between the trimmed V and J ends, which lost 3 bases and 4 bases, there was a span of 22 bases. The CDR3 consists of 18 residues.

This clonotype showed up many times. V is TRBV5-5 and J is TRBJ1-2; 7 bases fit TRBD1. The CDR3 extends over 14 amino acids. V was pared by 4 bases and J by 0 bases, with 3 bases of the junction left unmatched. The V gene's germline CDR1 is SGHKS and CDR2 YYEKEE (reference sequence). CDR3 residues: CASSRDRANYGYTF. The CDR3 DNA reads as TGTGCCAGCAGCCGGGACAGAGCTAACTATGGCTACACCTTC.

This clonotype was recorded at least ten times. The chain joins TRBV10-3 to TRBJ1-6, with D maybe TRBD1 (6 bases). The CDR3 spans 12 residues. Trimming took 7 bases from V and 8 from J, leaving 9 bases between them. Germline V gives CDR1 ENHRY, CDR2 SYGVKD. The CDR3 DNA follows: TGTGCCATCACTGCAGGGGATTCACCCCTCCACTTT. Its protein product is CAITAGDSPLHF.

Many counts were recorded for this clonotype. The chain combines TRBV20-1 with TRBJ1-1, with D perhaps TRBD1 (5 bases). V was pared by 1 base and J by 1 base, with 13 bases between. The CDR3 is 15 residues long. The germline V gene has CDR1 DFQATT and CDR2 SNEGSKA (reference sequence). The CDR3 is CSARVGGTANTEAFF. In DNA, the CDR3 is TGCAGTGCTAGAGTGGGTGGGACCGCGAACACTGAAGCTTTCTTT.

In this sample, this clonotype turned up many times. The V and J genes are TRBV5-1 and TRBJ1-2; 7 nucleotides line up with TRBD1. With 4 bases clipped from V and 1 base from J, the junction kept 7 bases outside the gene matches. Germline V gene lookup returns CDR1 SGHRS and CDR2 YFSETQ. The CDR3 length is 15 residues. The CDR3 spells CASSDRTGFNYGYTF. CDR3 nucleotides: TGCGCCAGCAGCGACAGGACAGGCTTTAACTATGGCTACACCTTC.

There are many counts of this clonotype. The rearrangement links TRBV12-3 or TRBV12-4 to TRBJ2-6; unclear D gene. This CDR3 is 14 amino acids long. V lost 1 base and J lost 4, with 5 bases in between. CDR3 nucleotide sequence: TGTGCCAGCAGTTTAGTAGGAGGGGCCAACGTCCTGACTTTC. This translates into CASSLVGGANVLTF.

This clonotype was counted at least ten times. CDR3 in DNA: TGCAGCGTTGATCCTAGCGGGAGCAACTACGAGCAGTACTTC. This sequence encodes CSVDPSGSNYEQYF. This chain links TRBV29-1 with TRBJ2-7, with 10 bases lining up with TRBD2. This CDR3 has 14 amino acids. Trimming took 3 bases from V and 3 from J; bases not matched to a gene: 5. Germline V gene sequence: CDR1 SQVTM, CDR2 ANQGSEA.

This clonotype was observed many times. The gene calls are TRBV6-5 and TRBJ1-1; D may be TRBD1 (5 bases). This CDR3 contains 14 residues. Germline CDR1 reads MNHEY; CDR2 reads SVGAGI. The ends were cut back, 2 bases at V and 4 bases at J, with 11 bases in the middle. CDR3 protein: CASSYGGGGTEAFF. CDR3 bases: TGTGCCAGCAGTTACGGGGGTGGGGGCACTGAAGCTTTCTTT.

Ten or more counts support this clonotype. The rearrangement joins TRBV5-6 to TRBJ1-6, with 7 nucleotides matching TRBD1. With 4 bases clipped from V and 0 bases from J, the junction kept 4 bases outside the gene matches. Germline V CDR1 and CDR2: SGHDT, YYEEEE. The CDR3 contains 16 residues. The CDR3, as DNA: TGTGCCAGCAGCCCGGACAGGAGCTCCTATAATTCACCCCTCCACTTT. Protein sequence: CASSPDRSSYNSPLHF.

This clonotype was counted ten times or more. The gene calls are TRBV20-1 and TRBJ1-2, with 9 bases that match TRBD1. V lost 8 bases and J lost 4; bases outside the gene matches: 8. This CDR3 has 13 amino acids. Germline V gene sequence: CDR1 DFQATT, CDR2 SNEGSKA (reference sequence). CDR3 in amino acids: CSTPHRGLYGYTF. The CDR3 DNA reads as TGCAGTACCCCCCACAGGGGGCTCTATGGCTACACCTTC.

This clonotype was seen ten or more times. V is TRBV7-2 and J is TRBJ2-1, with no clear D. This CDR3 comprises 15 residues. Trimming shortened V by 5 bases and J by 2 bases, and 13 bases separated the two germline ends. Germline lookup yields CDR1 SGHTA and CDR2 FQGNSA. In nucleotides, the CDR3 is TGTGCCAGCAGCCGACTCAGCGATCCCTACAATGAGCAGTTCTTC. As protein: CASSRLSDPYNEQFF.

In its sample, this clonotype was seen many times. The chain uses TRBV29-1 and TRBJ2-7, with D maybe TRBD2 (6 bases). Trimming left V 6 bases short and J 3 bases short, with 12 bases between. The CDR3 is 12 residues long. Germline CDR1 SQVTM, CDR2 ANQGSEA. The CDR3 spells CSVGGRHYEQYF. CDR3 coding DNA: TGCAGCGTCGGGGGACGGCACTACGAGCAGTACTTC.

The table lists this clonotype with many counts. The V and J genes are TRBV7-9 and TRBJ1-1, with TRBD1 as a possible D gene (5 bases). The CDR3 length is 13 residues. V lost 1 base and J lost 9, with 12 bases in between. CDR1 and CDR2 (germline): SEHNR, FQNEAQ (reference sequence). CDR3 amino acids: CASSLVGGTQAFF. CDR3 nucleotide sequence: TGTGCCAGCAGCTTAGTAGGCGGGACTCAAGCTTTCTTT.